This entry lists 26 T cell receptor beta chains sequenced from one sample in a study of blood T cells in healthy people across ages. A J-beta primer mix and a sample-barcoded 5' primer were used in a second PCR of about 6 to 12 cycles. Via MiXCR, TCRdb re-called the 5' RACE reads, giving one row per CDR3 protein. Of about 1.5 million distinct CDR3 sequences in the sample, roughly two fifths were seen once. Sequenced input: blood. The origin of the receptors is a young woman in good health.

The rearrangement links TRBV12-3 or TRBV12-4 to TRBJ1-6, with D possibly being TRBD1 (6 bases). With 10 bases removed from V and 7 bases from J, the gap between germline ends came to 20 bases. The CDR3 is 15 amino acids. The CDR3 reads CATDPLPGTNSPLHF. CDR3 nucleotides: TGTGCCACCGACCCTCTCCCGGGGACAAATTCACCCCTCCACTTT.

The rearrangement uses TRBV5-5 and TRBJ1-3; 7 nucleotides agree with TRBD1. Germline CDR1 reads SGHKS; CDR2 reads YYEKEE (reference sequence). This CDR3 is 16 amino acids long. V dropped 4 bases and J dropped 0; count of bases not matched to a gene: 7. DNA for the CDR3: TGTGCCAGCAGCAGTAAGCGACAGGGCTCTGGAAACACCATATATTTT. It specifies CASSSKRQGSGNTIYF.

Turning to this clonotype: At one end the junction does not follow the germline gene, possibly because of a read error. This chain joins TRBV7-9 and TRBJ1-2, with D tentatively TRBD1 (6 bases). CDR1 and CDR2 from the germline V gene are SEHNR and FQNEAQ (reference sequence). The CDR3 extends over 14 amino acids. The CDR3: CAGSLTTGFLGYTF. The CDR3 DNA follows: TGTGCCGGCAGCTTAACTACAGGGTTTCTTGGCTACACCTTC.

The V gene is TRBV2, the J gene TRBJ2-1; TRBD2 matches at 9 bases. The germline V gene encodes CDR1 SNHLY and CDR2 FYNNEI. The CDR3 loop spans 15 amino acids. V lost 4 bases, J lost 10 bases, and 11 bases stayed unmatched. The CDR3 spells CASSGNSGGLREQFF. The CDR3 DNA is TGTGCCAGCAGTGGCAATAGCGGGGGCCTTCGCGAGCAGTTCTTC.

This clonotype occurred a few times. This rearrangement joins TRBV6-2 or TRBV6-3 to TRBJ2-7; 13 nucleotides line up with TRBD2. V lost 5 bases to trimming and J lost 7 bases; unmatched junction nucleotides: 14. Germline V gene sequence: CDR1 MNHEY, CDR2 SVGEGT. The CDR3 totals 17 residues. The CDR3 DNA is TGTGCCAGCAGTCAACCGGGACTAGCGGGGCGATACAATGAGCAGTACTTC. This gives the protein CASSQPGLAGRYNEQYF.

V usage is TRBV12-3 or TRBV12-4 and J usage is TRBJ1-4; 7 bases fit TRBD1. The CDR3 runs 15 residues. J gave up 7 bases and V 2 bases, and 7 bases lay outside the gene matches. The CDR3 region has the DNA TGTGCCAGCAGTTTAAGGCGACAGGGCAGTGAAAAACTGTTTTTT. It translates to CASSLRRQGSEKLFF.

CDR3 sequence (DNA): TGTGCCACCAGTGAACAGGGGTATCAGCCCCAGCATTTT. This sequence encodes CATSEQGYQPQHF. V is TRBV24-1 and J is TRBJ1-5, with 7 nucleotides matching TRBD1. Per the germline V gene, CDR1 is KGHDR and CDR2 is SFDVKD. Germline trimming cut 4 bases from V and 5 bases from J; bases unmatched to any gene: 1. The CDR3 length is 13 residues.

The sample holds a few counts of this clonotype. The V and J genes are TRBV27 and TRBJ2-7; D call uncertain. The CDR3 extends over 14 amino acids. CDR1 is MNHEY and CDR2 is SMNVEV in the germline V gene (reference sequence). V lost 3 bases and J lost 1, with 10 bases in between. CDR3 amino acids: CASSLQVGSYEQYF. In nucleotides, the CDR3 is TGTGCCAGCAGTTTGCAGGTGGGGTCCTACGAGCAGTACTTC.

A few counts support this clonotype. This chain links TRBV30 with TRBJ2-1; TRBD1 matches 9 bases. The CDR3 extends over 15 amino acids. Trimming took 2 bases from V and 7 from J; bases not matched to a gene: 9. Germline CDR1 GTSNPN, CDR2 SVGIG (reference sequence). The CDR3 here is CAWSPGTGLWNEQFF. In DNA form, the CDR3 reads TGTGCCTGGAGTCCCGGGACAGGGTTGTGGAATGAGCAGTTCTTC.

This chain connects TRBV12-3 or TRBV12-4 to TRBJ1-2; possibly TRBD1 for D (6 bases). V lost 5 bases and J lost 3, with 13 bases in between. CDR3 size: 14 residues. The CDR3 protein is CASSRWDTDYGYTF. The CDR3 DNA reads TGTGCCAGCAGTCGCTGGGACACAGACTATGGCTACACCTTC.

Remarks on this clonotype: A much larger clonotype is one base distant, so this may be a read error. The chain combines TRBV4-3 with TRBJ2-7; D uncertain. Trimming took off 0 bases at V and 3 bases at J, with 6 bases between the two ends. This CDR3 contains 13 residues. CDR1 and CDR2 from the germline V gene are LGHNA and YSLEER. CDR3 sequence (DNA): TGCGCCAGCAGCCAAGAGGTAGACTACGAGCAGTACTTC. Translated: CASSQEVDYEQYF.

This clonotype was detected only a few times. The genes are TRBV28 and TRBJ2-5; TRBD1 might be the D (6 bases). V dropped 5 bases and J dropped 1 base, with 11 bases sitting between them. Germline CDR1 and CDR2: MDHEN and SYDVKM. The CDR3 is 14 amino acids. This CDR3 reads CASSLSGAQETQYF. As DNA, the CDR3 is TGTGCCAGCAGTCTTTCAGGGGCCCAAGAGACCCAGTACTTC.

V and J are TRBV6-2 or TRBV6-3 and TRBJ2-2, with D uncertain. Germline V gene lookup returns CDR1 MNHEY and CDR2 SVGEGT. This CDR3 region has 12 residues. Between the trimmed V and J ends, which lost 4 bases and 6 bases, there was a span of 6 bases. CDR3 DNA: TGTGCCAGCAGTTTCCAAGCCGGGGAGCTGTTTTTT. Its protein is CASSFQAGELFF.

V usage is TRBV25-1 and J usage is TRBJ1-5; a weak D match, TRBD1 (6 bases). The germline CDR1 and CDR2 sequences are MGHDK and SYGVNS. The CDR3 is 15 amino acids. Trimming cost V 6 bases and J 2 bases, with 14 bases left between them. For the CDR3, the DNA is TGTGCCAGCAGCCCGGACAGCGGCGGCAATCAGCCCCAGCATTTT. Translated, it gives CASSPDSGGNQPQHF. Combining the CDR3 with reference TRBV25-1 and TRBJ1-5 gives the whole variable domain EADIYQTPRYLVIGTGKKITLECSQTMGHDKMYWYQQDPGMELHLIHYSYGVNSTEKGDLSSESTVSRIRTEHFPLTLESARPSHTSQYLCASSPDSGGNQPQHFGDGTRLSIL.

This chain's CDR3 is CATGDGVNTEAFF. The DNA of the CDR3 is TGTGCCACCGGGGATGGGGTGAACACTGAAGCTTTCTTT. The V and J genes are TRBV6-5 and TRBJ1-1; the D is unclear. Germline CDR1 is MNHEY and CDR2 is SVGAGI. This CDR3 is built from 13 residues. V was cut by 10 bases and J by 0 bases, with 12 bases left in between.

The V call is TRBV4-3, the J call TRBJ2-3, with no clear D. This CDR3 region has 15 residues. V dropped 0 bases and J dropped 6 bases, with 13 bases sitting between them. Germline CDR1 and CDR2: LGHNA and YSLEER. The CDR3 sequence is CASSQDRTAFDTQYF. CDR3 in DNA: TGCGCCAGCAGCCAAGATCGGACGGCTTTCGATACGCAGTATTTT.

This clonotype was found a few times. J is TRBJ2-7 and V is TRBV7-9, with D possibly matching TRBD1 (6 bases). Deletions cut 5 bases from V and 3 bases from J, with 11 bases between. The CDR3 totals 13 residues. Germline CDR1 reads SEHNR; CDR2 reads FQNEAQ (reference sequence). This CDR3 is CASSNLGGYEQYF. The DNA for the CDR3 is TGTGCCAGCAGCAACCTAGGGGGCTACGAGCAGTACTTC.

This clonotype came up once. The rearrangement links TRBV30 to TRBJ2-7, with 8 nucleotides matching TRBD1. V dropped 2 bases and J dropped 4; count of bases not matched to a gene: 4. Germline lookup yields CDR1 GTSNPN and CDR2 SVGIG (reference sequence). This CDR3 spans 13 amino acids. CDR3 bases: TGTGCCTGGAGTCGCGGACAGGGTTACGAGCAGTACTTC. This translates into CAWSRGQGYEQYF. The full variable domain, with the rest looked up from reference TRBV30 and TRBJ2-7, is SQTIHQWPATLVQPVGSPLSLECTVEGTSNPNLYWYRQAAGRGLQLLFYSVGIGQISSEVPQNLSASRPQDRQFILSSKKLLLSDSGFYLCAWSRGQGYEQYFGPGTRLTVT.

The CDR3 region has the DNA TGCAGCGTTGGGGACACAAATGAAAAACTGTTTTTT. It is translated as CSVGDTNEKLFF. V gene TRBV29-1 combines with J gene TRBJ1-4, with D possibly TRBD1 on 6 matching bases. V was trimmed by 4 bases and J by 5 bases, leaving 8 bases between them. The length of the CDR3 is 12 residues. Germline values: CDR1 SQVTM, CDR2 ANQGSEA. Complete variable domain (other parts from reference TRBV29-1 and TRBJ1-4): SAVISQKPSRDICQRGTSLTIQCQVDSQVTMMFWYRQQPGQSLTLIATANQGSEATYESGFVIDKFPISRPNLTFSTLTVSNMSPEDSSIYLCSVGDTNEKLFFGSGTQLSVL.

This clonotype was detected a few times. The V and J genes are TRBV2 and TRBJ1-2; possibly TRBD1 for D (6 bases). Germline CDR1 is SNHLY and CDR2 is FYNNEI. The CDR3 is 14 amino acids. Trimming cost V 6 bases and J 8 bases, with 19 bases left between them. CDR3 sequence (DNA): TGTGCCAGCAGATCTGGGACACCATTGGGAGGCTACACCTTC. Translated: CASRSGTPLGGYTF.

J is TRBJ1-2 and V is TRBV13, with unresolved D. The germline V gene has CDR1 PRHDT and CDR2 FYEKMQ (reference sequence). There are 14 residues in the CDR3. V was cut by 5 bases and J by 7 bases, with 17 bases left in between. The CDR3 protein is CASSVGLQSFGYTF. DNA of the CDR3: TGTGCCAGCAGCGTGGGCCTACAGAGCTTTGGCTACACCTTC.

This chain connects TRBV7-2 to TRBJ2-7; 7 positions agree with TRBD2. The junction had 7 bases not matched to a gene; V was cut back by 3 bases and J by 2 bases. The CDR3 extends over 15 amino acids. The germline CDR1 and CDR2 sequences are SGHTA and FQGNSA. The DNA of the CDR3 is TGTGCCAGCAGCTTCGGCCTAGCGGCAACCTACGAGCAGTACTTC. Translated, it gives CASSFGLAATYEQYF. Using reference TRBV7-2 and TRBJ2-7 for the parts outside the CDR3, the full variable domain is GAGVSQSPSNKVTEKGKDVELRCDPISGHTALYWYRQSLGQGLEFLIYFQGNSAPDKSGLPSDRFSAERTGGSVSTLTIQRTQQEDSAVYLCASSFGLAATYEQYFGPGTRLTVT.

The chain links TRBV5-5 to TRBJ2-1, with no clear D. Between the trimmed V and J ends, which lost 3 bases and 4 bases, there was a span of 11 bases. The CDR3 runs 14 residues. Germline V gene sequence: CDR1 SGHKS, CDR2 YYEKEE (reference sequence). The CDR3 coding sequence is TGTGCCAGCAGCTCGTTCCATTCTTACAATGAGCAGTTCTTC. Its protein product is CASSSFHSYNEQFF.

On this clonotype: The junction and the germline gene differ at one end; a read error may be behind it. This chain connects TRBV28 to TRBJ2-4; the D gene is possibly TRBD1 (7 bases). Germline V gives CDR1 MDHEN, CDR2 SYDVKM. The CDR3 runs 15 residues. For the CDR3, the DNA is TGTGCCAGCAGTTTAGGAGGGACAGCCAAAAACAGTCAGTACTTC. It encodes CASSLGGTAKNSQYF.

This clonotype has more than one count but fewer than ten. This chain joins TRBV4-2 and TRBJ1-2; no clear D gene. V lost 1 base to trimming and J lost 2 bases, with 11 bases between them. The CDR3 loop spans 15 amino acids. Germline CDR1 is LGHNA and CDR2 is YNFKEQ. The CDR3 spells CASSQVASENYGYTF. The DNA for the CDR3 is TGTGCCAGCAGCCAAGTTGCATCGGAAAACTATGGCTACACCTTC.

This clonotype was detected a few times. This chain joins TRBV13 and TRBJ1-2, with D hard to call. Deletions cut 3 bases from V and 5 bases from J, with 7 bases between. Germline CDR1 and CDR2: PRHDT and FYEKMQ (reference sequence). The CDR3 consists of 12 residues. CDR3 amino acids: CASSFGRYGYTF. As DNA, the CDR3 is TGTGCCAGCAGCTTTGGGAGATATGGCTACACCTTC.